Listed here are 22 T cell receptor beta chains from one sample, sequenced in a study of blood T cell repertoires in COVID-19. Profiling relied on immunoSEQ multiplex PCR, and the TCRdb table lists in-frame clones only, not all of them. Of fewer than 250,000 clones in the sample, roughly 80% are singletons; the top ten hold under 11%. Specimen: peripheral blood. Source of these receptors: an elderly woman with acute or convalescent COVID-19.

The chain employs TRBV24-1 and TRBJ1-5; D unresolved. The CDR3 length is 14 residues. V lost 4 bases and J 6 bases, leaving 12 bases between the germline ends. Germline CDR1 is KGHDR and CDR2 is SFDVKD. CDR3 sequence: CATSDPGGTQPQHF. CDR3 in DNA: TGTGCCACCAGTGACCCTGGCGGCACTCAGCCCCAGCATTTT.

The rearrangement joins TRBV28 to TRBJ1-1, with a possible D match to TRBD1 (5 bases). This CDR3 is built from 15 residues. V was clipped by 6 bases and J by 3 bases, with 17 bases between them. The germline CDR1 and CDR2 sequences are MDHEN and SYDVKM. The CDR3 loop reads CASRPAGTRDTEAFF. For the CDR3, the DNA is TGTGCCAGCAGGCCTGCGGGGACGAGGGACACTGAAGCTTTCTTT.

The CDR3 nucleotides are TGTGCCAGCTCACCAGAACTAGCGGGGCCATACAATGAGCAGTTCTTC. This encodes CASSPELAGPYNEQFF. The genes are TRBV18 and TRBJ2-1, with 10 bases aligning to TRBD2. The CDR3 covers 16 residues. The germline CDR1 and CDR2 sequences are KGHSH and LQKENI. Germline trimming cut 2 bases from V and 4 bases from J; bases unmatched to any gene: 5.

The V call is TRBV19, the J call TRBJ2-1; 7 nucleotides align to TRBD2. Germline values: CDR1 LNHDA, CDR2 SQIVND (reference sequence). This CDR3 is 13 amino acids long. J was trimmed by 7 bases and V by 5 bases; bases with no gene match: 5. CDR3 in DNA: TGTGCCAGTAGTGGAGCGGGGTCTAATGAGCAGTTCTTC. It is translated as CASSGAGSNEQFF.

The J gene is TRBJ2-1, the V gene TRBV7-8, with D maybe TRBD2 (7 bases). The V gene lost 8 bases and the J gene lost 6 bases, with 17 bases spanning the gap. The germline CDR1 and CDR2 sequences are SGHVS and FQNEAQ. CDR3 length: 14 residues. This chain's CDR3 is CASGGGLARNEQFF. As DNA, the CDR3 is TGTGCCAGCGGGGGGGGGCTAGCTCGCAATGAGCAGTTCTTC.

The V call is TRBV24-1, the J call TRBJ2-7; tentatively, D is TRBD1 (6 bases). Looked up from germline, CDR1 is KGHDR and CDR2 is SFDVKD. The length of the CDR3 is 17 residues. Between the trimmed V and J ends, which lost 2 bases and 3 bases, there was a span of 19 bases. CDR3 amino acids: CATSDSGQGTKNYEQYF. The CDR3 DNA is TGTGCCACCAGTGATTCTGGGCAGGGGACGAAAAACTACGAGCAGTACTTC.

The rearrangement joins TRBV18 to TRBJ2-7, with TRBD2 matching 7 bases. Germline V gene lookup returns CDR1 KGHSH and CDR2 LQKENI. The CDR3 is made up of 16 amino acids. V was clipped by 6 bases and J by 2 bases; unmatched bases: 13. In DNA, the CDR3 is TGTGCCAGCTCGCTGACTAGCCGCGGGGAAACCTACGAGCAGTACTTC. It specifies CASSLTSRGETYEQYF.

The chain recombines TRBV19 with TRBJ1-4, with D unclear. V lost 1 base to trimming and J lost 3 bases, with 6 bases between them. Germline V gives CDR1 LNHDA, CDR2 SQIVND (reference sequence). CDR3 length: 14 amino acids. The CDR3 reads CASSIGPANEKLFF. The CDR3 DNA sequence: TGTGCCAGTAGTATAGGTCCGGCTAATGAAAAACTGTTTTTT. The entire variable domain, with the rest obtained from reference TRBV19 and TRBJ1-4, is as follows: DGGITQSPKYLFRKEGQNVTLSCEQNLNHDAMYWYRQDPGQGLRLIYYSQIVNDFQKGDIAEGYSVSREKKESFPLTVTSAQKNPTAFYLCASSIGPANEKLFFGSGTQLSVL.

In this sample, this clone turned up once. The rearrangement joins TRBV6-6 to TRBJ1-3; D gene uncertain. This CDR3 has 14 amino acids. Germline CDR1 is MNHNY and CDR2 is SVGAGI (reference sequence). The ends were cut back, 11 bases at V and 0 bases at J, with 14 bases in the middle. The CDR3 region is CAATQIFSGNTIYF. The CDR3 region has the DNA TGTGCCGCCACACAGATCTTCTCTGGAAACACCATATATTTT.

This sequence joins TRBV5-1 and TRBJ1-1; 9 nucleotides agree with TRBD1. The CDR3 runs 15 residues. Germline V gives CDR1 SGHRS, CDR2 YFSETQ. J was trimmed by 0 bases and V by 2 bases; bases with no gene match: 2. In DNA form, the CDR3 reads TGCGCCAGCAGCTTACAGGGGGCTCTGAACACTGAAGCTTTCTTT. As protein: CASSLQGALNTEAFF.

This rearrangement joins TRBV10-3 to TRBJ2-1, with D perhaps TRBD1 (5 bases). The V end lost 4 bases, the J end lost 8 bases, and 12 bases lay between the germline ends. Germline V gene sequence: CDR1 ENHRY, CDR2 SYGVKD. The CDR3 covers 13 residues. CDR3 in DNA: TGTGCCATCAGTGGCCCAGGGTCAGATGAGCAGTTCTTC. Its translation: CAISGPGSDEQFF.

The chain combines TRBV9 with TRBJ2-1; TRBD2 matches 9 bases. Germline trimming cut 0 bases from V and 5 bases from J; bases unmatched to any gene: 12. This CDR3 contains 18 residues. Germline-derived CDR1 and CDR2 are SGDLS and YYNGEE. CDR3: CASSVATSGPLSDNEQFF. CDR3 bases: TGTGCCAGCAGCGTAGCTACTAGCGGGCCCTTGAGCGACAATGAGCAGTTCTTC.

The rearrangement uses TRBV7-3 and TRBJ2-3, with TRBD2 matching 9 bases. Germline V gene sequence: CDR1 SGHTA, CDR2 FQGTGA. The CDR3 sequence is 15 residues long. The V gene end was trimmed by 2 bases and the J gene end by 5 bases; junction bases not matched to a gene: 5. CDR3 loop: CASSLAGGSGDTQYF. CDR3 bases: TGTGCCAGCAGCTTAGCGGGAGGGTCCGGAGATACGCAGTATTTT.

The genes are TRBV5-6 and TRBJ2-1, with 14 bases matching TRBD2. CDR1 and CDR2 from the germline V gene are SGHDT and YYEEEE. The V and J ends lost 2 bases and 7 bases, in that order; junction bases with no gene match: 5. The CDR3 consists of 16 residues. The CDR3: CASSLRLAGGPNEQFF. In DNA form, the CDR3 reads TGTGCCAGCAGCTTACGACTAGCGGGAGGGCCGAATGAGCAGTTCTTC. The full variable domain, rest sourced from reference TRBV5-6 and TRBJ2-1, is DAGVTQSPTHLIKTRGQQVTLRCSPKSGHDTVSWYQQALGQGPQFIFQYYEEEERQRGNFPDRFSGHQFPNYSSELNVNALLLGDSALYLCASSLRLAGGPNEQFFGPGTRLTVL.

The CDR3 sequence: CASSLSPDRSTEAFF. DNA of the CDR3: TGTGCCAGCAGCTTAAGCCCGGACAGATCCACTGAAGCTTTCTTT. This chain joins TRBV7-3 and TRBJ1-1; D is perhaps TRBD1 (6 bases). This CDR3 spans 15 amino acids. Germline V gene data show CDR1 as SGHTA and CDR2 as FQGTGA. V gave up 1 base and J gave up 4 bases, with 13 bases separating them.

CDR3 residues: CASSQGPTIGGGAFF. CDR3 coding DNA: TGCGCCAGCAGCCAAGGTCCTACAATCGGCGGGGGCGCTTTCTTT. J is TRBJ1-1 and V is TRBV4-3; the D gene is possibly TRBD1 (6 bases). Trimming pared 1 base from V and 11 bases from J, leaving 20 bases between. The length of the CDR3 is 15 residues. Germline CDR1 LGHNA, CDR2 YSLEER.

The chain couples TRBV14 to TRBJ1-2, with D possibly matching TRBD1 (6 bases). This CDR3 region has 15 residues. The V end was cut by 0 bases, the J end by 6 bases, with 14 bases between. Germline V lookup: CDR1 SGHDN, CDR2 FVKESK. CDR3 loop: CASSQDLNRDNGYTF. The CDR3 nucleotides are TGTGCCAGCAGCCAAGATTTAAACAGGGATAATGGCTACACCTTC.

CDR3 DNA sequence: TGTGCCAGCAGCGTCCGGGACATCTCCTCCCAAGAGACCCAGTACTTC. It yields the protein CASSVRDISSQETQYF. The chain recombines TRBV3-1 (or the pseudogene TRBV3-2) with TRBJ2-5, with a tentative D call TRBD1 (6 bases). V was pared by 5 bases and J by 1 base, with 17 bases between. The CDR3 totals 16 residues. Germline CDR1 and CDR2: LGHDT and YNNKEL (reference sequence).

The rearrangement links TRBV27 to TRBJ1-4, with 9 bases fitting TRBD1. The V gene end was trimmed by 5 bases and the J gene end by 8 bases; junction bases not matched to a gene: 9. Germline V gene sequence: CDR1 MNHEY, CDR2 SMNVEV (reference sequence). The CDR3 has 15 amino acids. CDR3 sequence (DNA): TGTGCCAGCAGTCCCCGACAGGGGACAGGGGAAAAACTGTTTTTT. Translating gives CASSPRQGTGEKLFF.

The CDR3 nucleotides read TGTGCCAGTAGTATTCAAGGGAGGAACTTAGATACGCAGTATTTT. Translated: CASSIQGRNLDTQYF. The V call is TRBV19, the J call TRBJ2-3; D might be TRBD2 (6 bases). Between the trimmed V and J ends, which lost 3 bases and 5 bases, there was a span of 15 bases. Germline CDR1 is LNHDA and CDR2 is SQIVND (reference sequence). This CDR3 has 15 amino acids.

V usage is TRBV15 and J usage is TRBJ2-7; TRBD1 matches at 8 bases. Germline values: CDR1 LNHNV, CDR2 YYDKDF (reference sequence). V was pared by 5 bases and J by 3 bases, with 6 bases of the junction left unmatched. The CDR3 totals 14 residues. The DNA of the CDR3 is TGTGCCACCAGCGGCTGGACAGGGCACTACGAGCAGTACTTC. Protein sequence: CATSGWTGHYEQYF.

The chain combines TRBV6-6 with TRBJ2-7; possible D gene TRBD2, 6 bases. The V and J ends lost 0 bases and 2 bases respectively, with 11 bases between them. CDR1 and CDR2 (germline): MNHNY, SVGAGI (reference sequence). The CDR3 is 15 residues long. CDR3 amino acids: CASSYSPPGAYEQYF. CDR3 nucleotide sequence: TGTGCCAGCAGTTACTCCCCACCGGGGGCCTACGAGCAGTACTTC.